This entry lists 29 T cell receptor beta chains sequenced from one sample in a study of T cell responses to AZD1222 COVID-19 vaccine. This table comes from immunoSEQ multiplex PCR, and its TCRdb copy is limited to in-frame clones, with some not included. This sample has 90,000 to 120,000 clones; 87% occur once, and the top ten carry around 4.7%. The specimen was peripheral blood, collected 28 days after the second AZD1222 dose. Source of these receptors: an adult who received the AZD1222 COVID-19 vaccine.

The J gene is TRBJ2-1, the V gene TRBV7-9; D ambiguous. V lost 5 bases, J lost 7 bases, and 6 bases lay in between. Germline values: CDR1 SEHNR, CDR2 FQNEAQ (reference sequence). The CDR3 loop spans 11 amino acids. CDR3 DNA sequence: TGTGCCAGCAGCGCCCTTAATGAGCAGTTCTTC. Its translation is CASSALNEQFF.

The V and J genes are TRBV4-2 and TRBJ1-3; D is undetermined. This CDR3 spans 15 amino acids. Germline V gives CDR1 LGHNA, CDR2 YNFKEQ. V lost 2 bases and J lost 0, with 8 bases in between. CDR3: CASSQTEPSGNTIYF. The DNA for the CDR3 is TGTGCCAGCAGCCAAACGGAACCCTCTGGAAACACCATATATTTT.

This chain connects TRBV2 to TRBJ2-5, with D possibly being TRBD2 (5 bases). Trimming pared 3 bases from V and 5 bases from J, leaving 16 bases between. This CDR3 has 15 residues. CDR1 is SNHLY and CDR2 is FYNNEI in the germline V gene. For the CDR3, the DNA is TGTGCCAGCAGTGAGAAGTCTACGGGGTATGAGACCCAGTACTTC. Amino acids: CASSEKSTGYETQYF.

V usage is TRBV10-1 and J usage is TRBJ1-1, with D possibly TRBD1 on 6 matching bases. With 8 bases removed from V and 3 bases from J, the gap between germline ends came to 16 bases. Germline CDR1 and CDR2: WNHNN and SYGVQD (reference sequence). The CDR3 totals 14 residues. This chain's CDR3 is CASGDTGIYTEAFF. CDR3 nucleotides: TGCGCCAGCGGAGATACAGGGATCTACACTGAAGCTTTCTTT.

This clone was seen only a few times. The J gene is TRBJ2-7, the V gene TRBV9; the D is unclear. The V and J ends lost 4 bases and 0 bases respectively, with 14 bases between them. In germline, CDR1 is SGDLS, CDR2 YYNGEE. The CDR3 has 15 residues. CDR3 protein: CASSPRILSSYEQYF. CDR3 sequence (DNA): TGTGCCAGCAGCCCCCGGATTCTAAGCTCCTACGAGCAGTACTTC.

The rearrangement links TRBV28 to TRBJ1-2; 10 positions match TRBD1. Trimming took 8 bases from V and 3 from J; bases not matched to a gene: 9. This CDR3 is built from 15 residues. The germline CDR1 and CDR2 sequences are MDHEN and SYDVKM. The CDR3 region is CASGGGQGRDYGYTF. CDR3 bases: TGTGCCAGCGGGGGGGGACAGGGGAGAGACTATGGCTACACCTTC.

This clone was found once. The CDR3 loop reads CASKKGSGRTQETQYF. The CDR3 nucleotides read TGTGCCAGTAAGAAGGGGAGCGGACGGACCCAAGAGACCCAGTACTTC. The chain links TRBV19 to TRBJ2-5, with D perhaps given as TRBD1 or TRBD2 (5 bases each). This CDR3 is 16 amino acids long. Germline V gene data show CDR1 as LNHDA and CDR2 as SQIVND (reference sequence). Trimming stripped 7 bases from V and 1 base from J, with 19 bases between.

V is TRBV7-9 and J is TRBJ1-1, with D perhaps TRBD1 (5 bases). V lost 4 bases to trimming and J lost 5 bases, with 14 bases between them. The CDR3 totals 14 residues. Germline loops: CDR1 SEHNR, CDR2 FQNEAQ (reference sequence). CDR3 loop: CASSSIAGDTEAFF. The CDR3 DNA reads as TGTGCCAGCAGCTCCATAGCGGGGGATACTGAAGCTTTCTTT. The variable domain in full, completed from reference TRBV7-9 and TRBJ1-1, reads DTGVSQNPRHKITKRGQNVTFRCDPISEHNRLYWYRQTLGQGPEFLTYFQNEAQLEKSRLLSDRFSAERPKGSFSTLEIQRTEQGDSAMYLCASSSIAGDTEAFFGQGTRLTVV.

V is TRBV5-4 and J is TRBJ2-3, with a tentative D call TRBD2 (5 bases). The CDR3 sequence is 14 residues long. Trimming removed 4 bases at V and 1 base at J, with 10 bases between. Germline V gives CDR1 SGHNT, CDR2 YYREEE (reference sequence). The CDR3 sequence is CASSLGVGTDTQYF. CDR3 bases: TGTGCCAGCAGCCTCGGGGTTGGCACAGATACGCAGTATTTT.

The CDR3 is CASSQVLAVETQYF. CDR3 coding DNA: TGCGCCAGCAGCCAAGTTTTAGCTGTGGAGACCCAGTACTTC. The chain has TRBV4-1 and TRBJ2-5, with D unclear. V lost 1 base, J lost 5 bases, and 11 bases lay in between. This CDR3 comprises 14 residues. CDR1 and CDR2 (germline): MGHRA, YSYEKL.

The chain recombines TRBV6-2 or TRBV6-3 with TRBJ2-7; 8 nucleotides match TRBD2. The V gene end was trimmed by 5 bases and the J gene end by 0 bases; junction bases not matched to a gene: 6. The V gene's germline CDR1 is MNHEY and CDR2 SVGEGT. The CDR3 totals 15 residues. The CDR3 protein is CASSTIAGFSYEQYF. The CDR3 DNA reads TGTGCCAGCAGTACGATAGCGGGGTTCTCCTACGAGCAGTACTTC.

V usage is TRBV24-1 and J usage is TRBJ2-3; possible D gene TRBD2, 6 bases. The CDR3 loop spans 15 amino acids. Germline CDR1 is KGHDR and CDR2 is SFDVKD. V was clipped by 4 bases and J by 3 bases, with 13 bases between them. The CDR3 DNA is TGTGCCACCAGTGAAGGAGGGTCAGGTACAGATACGCAGTATTTT. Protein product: CATSEGGSGTDTQYF.

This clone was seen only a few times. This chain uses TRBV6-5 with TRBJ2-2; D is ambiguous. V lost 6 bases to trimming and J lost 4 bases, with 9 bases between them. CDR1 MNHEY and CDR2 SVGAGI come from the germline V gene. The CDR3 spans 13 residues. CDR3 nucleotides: TGTGCCAGCAGCGGGTTGCCCACCGGGGAGCTGTTTTTT. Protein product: CASSGLPTGELFF.

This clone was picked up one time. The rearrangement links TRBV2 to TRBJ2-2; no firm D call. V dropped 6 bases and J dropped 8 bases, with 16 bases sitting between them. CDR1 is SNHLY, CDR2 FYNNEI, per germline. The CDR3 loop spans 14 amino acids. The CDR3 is CASRTGPLRGELFF. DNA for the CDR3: TGTGCCAGCAGAACCGGGCCGTTGAGGGGGGAGCTGTTTTTT.

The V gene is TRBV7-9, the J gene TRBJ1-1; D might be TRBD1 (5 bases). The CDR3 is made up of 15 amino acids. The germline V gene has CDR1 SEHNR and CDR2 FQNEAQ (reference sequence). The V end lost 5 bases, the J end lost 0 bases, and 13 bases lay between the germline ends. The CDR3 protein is CASSRGRTLNTEAFF. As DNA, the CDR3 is TGTGCCAGCAGCCGAGGCCGGACATTGAACACTGAAGCTTTCTTT.

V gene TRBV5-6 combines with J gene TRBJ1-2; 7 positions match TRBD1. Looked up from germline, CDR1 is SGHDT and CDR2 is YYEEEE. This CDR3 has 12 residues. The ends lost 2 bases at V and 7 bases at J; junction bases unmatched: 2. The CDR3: CASSLQGPGYTF. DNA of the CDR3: TGTGCCAGCAGCTTACAGGGGCCTGGCTACACCTTC. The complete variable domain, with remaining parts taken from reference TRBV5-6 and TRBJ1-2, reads DAGVTQSPTHLIKTRGQQVTLRCSPKSGHDTVSWYQQALGQGPQFIFQYYEEEERQRGNFPDRFSGHQFPNYSSELNVNALLLGDSALYLCASSLQGPGYTFGSGTRLTVV.

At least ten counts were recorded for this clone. The CDR3 DNA reads as TGTGCCAGCAGCATCGGGGGAGCCCTACAGGTCTATGGCTACACCTTC. It codes for CASSIGGALQVYGYTF. The rearrangement uses TRBV27 and TRBJ1-2; a weak D match, TRBD1 (5 bases). The V and J ends lost 6 bases and 4 bases respectively, with 21 bases between them. The CDR3 runs to 16 residues. Per germline, CDR1 MNHEY and CDR2 SMNVEV (reference sequence).

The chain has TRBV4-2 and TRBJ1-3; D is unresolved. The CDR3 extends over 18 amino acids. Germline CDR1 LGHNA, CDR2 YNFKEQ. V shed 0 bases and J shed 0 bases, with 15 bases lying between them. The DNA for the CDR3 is TGTGCCAGCAGCCAAGATGAGGTTGAGATATCCTCTGGAAACACCATATATTTT. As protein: CASSQDEVEISSGNTIYF.

CDR3 loop: CASSSDRARYNEQFF. As DNA, the CDR3 is TGCGCCAGCAGCTCTGACAGGGCGAGGTACAATGAGCAGTTCTTC. V and J are TRBV5-1 and TRBJ2-1; 7 nucleotides agree with TRBD1. Per the germline V gene, CDR1 is SGHRS and CDR2 is YFSETQ. The CDR3 has 15 amino acids. After removal of 3 bases from V and 4 bases from J, the junction contained 7 bases not matched to a gene.

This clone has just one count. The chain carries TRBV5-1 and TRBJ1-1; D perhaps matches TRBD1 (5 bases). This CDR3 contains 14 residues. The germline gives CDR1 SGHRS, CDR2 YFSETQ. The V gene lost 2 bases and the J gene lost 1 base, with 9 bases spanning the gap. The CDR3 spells CASSFDSRNTEAFF. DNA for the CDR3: TGCGCCAGCAGCTTCGACAGTCGGAACACTGAAGCTTTCTTT.

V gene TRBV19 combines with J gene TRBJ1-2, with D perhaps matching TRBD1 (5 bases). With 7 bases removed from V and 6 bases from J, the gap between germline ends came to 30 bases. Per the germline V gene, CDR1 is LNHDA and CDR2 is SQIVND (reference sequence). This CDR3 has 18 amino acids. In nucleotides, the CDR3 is TGTGCCAGTACCGATTTGAGTCACGGGGGGACGATTTTCGATGGCTACACCTTC. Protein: CASTDLSHGGTIFDGYTF.

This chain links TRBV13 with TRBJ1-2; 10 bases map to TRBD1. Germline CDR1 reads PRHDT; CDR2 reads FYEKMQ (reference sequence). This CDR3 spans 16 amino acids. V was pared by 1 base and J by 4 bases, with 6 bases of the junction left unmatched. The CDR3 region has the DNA TGTGCCAGCAGCTTAGCTGGGGACAGGGGAATCTATGGCTACACCTTC. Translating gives CASSLAGDRGIYGYTF.

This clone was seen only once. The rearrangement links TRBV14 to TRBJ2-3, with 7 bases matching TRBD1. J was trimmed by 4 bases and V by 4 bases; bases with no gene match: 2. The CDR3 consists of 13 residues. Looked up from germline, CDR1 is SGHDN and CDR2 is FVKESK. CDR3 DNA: TGTGCCAGCAGCCTAGGGGGCGCAGATACGCAGTATTTT. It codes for CASSLGGADTQYF.

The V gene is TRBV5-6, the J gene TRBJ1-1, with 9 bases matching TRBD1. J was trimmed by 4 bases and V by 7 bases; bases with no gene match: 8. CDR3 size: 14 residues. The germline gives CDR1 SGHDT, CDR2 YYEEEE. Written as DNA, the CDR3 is TGTGCCAGCGAATGGGGGACAGGGAGCACTGAAGCTTTCTTT. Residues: CASEWGTGSTEAFF.

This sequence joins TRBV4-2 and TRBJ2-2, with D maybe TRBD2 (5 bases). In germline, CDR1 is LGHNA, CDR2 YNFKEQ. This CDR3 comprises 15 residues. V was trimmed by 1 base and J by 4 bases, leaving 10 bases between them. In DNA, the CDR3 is TGTGCCAGCAGCCAAGTGCAAGGGAGCACCGGGGAGCTGTTTTTT. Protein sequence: CASSQVQGSTGELFF.

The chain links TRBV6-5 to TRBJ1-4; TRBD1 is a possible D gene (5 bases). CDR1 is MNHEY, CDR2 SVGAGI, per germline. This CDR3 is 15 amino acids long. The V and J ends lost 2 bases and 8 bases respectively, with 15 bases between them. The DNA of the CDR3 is TGTGCCAGCAGTTACGGGGCAGACCCTGGGGAAAAACTGTTTTTT. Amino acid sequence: CASSYGADPGEKLFF.

The CDR3 DNA reads as TGTGCCAGCAGCCCGCAACAGGGGGCGAACACTGAAGCTTTCTTT. Amino acid sequence: CASSPQQGANTEAFF. The chain combines TRBV4-2 with TRBJ1-1; 9 nucleotides line up with TRBD1. Germline values: CDR1 LGHNA, CDR2 YNFKEQ. The V segment lost 4 bases and the J segment 1 base; nucleotides outside the gene matches: 4. The CDR3 extends over 15 amino acids.

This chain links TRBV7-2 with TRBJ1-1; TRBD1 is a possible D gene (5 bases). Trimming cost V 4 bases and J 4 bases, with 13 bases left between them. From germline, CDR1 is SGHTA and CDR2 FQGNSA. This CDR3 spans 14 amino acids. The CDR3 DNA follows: TGTGCCAGCAGCTCCAGGGCGGGGGGCACTGAAGCTTTCTTT. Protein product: CASSSRAGGTEAFF. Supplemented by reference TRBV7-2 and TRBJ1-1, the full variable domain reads GAGVSQSPSNKVTEKGKDVELRCDPISGHTALYWYRQSLGQGLEFLIYFQGNSAPDKSGLPSDRFSAERTGGSVSTLTIQRTQQEDSAVYLCASSSRAGGTEAFFGQGTRLTVV.

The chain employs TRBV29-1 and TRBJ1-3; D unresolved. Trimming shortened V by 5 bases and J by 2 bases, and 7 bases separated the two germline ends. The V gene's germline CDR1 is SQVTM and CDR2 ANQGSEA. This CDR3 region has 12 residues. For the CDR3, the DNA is TGCAGCGTTTGGGGAACTGGAAACACCATATATTTT. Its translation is CSVWGTGNTIYF.